This T cell receptor (beta chain) was sequenced during a study of Tregs in tolerant kidney transplant recipients. Study-wide results and caveats: This study did not directly address biological reproducibility. For some patients, primers changed over time, blocking nucleotide-level comparison. Few patients were studied, so findings need validation in larger groups.

Libraries were prepared by immunoSEQ multiplex PCR; TCRdb keeps only in-frame clonotypes and omits some of them. The sample has about 81,000 clones, about 91% seen once. In the case of this clone: Its antigen is as yet unknown.

Mixed chimerism was transient after nonmyeloablative marrow transplants from related graft donors. Unstimulated Tregs (CD4+CD25+CD127-) and CD4+CD25- non-Tregs were sorted from PBMCs. Germline V gives CDR1 SGHTA, CDR2 FQGNSA. This CDR3 is 16 amino acids long. J was trimmed by 1 base and V by 1 base; bases with no gene match: 2. This TCR derives from a human patient who received a combined kidney and bone marrow transplant. Some T cells may be the graft donor's. This rearrangement joins TRBV7-2 to TRBJ2-4, with TRBD1 identical over 9 bases. Sequenced material: CD4+ T cells from blood (PBMCs), taken 24 months after the transplant. The CDR3 loop reads CASSLDRGRAKNIQYF. The CDR3, as DNA: TGTGCCAGCAGCTTAGACAGGGGGCGGGCCAAAAACATTCAGTACTTC.